What follows describes a single TCR beta chain. The data were taken from a study of T cells expressing NK-cell markers. TCRdb re-called the 5' RACE reads and catalogs CDR3 proteins one per entry, DNA excluded. The sample totals roughly 430,000 distinct CDR3 sequences; its top ten clones hold 7.3%. The CDR3 length is 16 residues. Germline CDR1 reads MNHEY; CDR2 reads SVGAGI. The TCR sequence derives from a woman aged 18 to 75 in good health. The chain has TRBV6-5 and TRBJ2-5; TCRdb gives TRBD2 as the D gene, but with no DNA this cannot be confirmed. The sequencing input was blood T cells: a sorted CD56 or NKG2C T cell subset, CD4+ or CD8+ T cells, or bulk PBMC T cells (not recorded which). The CDR3 here is CASSYGPTPSVETQYF.